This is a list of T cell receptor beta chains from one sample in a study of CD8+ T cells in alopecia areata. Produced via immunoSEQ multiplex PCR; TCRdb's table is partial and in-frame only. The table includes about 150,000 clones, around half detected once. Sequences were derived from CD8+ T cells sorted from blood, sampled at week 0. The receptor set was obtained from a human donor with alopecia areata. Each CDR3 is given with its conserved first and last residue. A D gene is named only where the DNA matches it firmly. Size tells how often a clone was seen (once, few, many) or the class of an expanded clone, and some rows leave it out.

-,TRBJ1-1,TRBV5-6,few,CASSLGLFVEGNTEAFF,TGTGCCAGCAGCTTGGGGTTGTTTGTCGAGGGGAACACTGAAGCTTTCTTT
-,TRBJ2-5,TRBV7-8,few,CASSLRRDGETQYF,TGTGCCAGCAGCCTTCGTCGGGATGGGGAGACCCAGTACTTC
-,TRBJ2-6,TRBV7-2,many,CASSPDLKGISGANVLTF,TGTGCCAGCAGCCCCGATCTGAAAGGGATCTCTGGGGCCAACGTCCTGACTTTC
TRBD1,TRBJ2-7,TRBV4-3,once,CASSLRDRDVYEQYF,TGCGCCAGCAGCCTCCGGGACAGGGACGTGTACGAGCAGTACTTC
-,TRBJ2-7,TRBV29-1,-,CSVEEGSGQYF,TGCAGCGTTGAGGAAGGGTCAGGGCAGTACTTC
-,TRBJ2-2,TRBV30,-,CASPGRLNTGELFF,TGTGCCTCCCCGGGACGGTTGAACACCGGGGAGCTGTTTTTT
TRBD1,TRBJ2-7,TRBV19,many,CASSLELTGNYEQYF,TGTGCCAGTAGTCTAGAATTGACAGGGAACTACGAGCAGTACTTC
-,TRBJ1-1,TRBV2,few,CASSDRPAEAFF,TGTGCCAGCAGTGACCGGCCCGCCGAAGCTTTCTTT
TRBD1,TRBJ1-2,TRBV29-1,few,CSVEGGTGVSDGYTF,TGCAGCGTTGAAGGTGGGACAGGGGTGTCGGATGGCTACACCTTC
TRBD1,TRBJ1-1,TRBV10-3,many,CAIRKGAGPEAFF,TGTGCCATCAGGAAGGGGGCTGGTCCCGAAGCTTTCTTT
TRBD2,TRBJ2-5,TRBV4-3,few,CASSQGLVAETQYF,TGCGCCAGCAGCCAGGGACTAGTCGCCGAGACCCAGTACTTC
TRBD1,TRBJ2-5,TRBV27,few,CASSSGQGKYF,TGTGCCAGCAGTTCGGGACAGGGGAAGTACTTC
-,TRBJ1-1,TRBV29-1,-,CSVEDDRRGAFF,TGCAGCGTTGAAGATGATCGGCGGGGCGCTTTCTTT
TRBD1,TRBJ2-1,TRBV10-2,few,CASSRDRAYNEQFF,TGCGCCAGCAGCAGGGACAGGGCCTACAATGAGCAGTTCTTC
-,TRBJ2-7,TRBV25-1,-,CASRRDLNYEQYF,TGTGCCAGCAGGAGGGACCTTAACTACGAGCAGTACTTC
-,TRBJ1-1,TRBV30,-,CAWSQRNTEAFF,TGTGCCTGGAGTCAGAGGAACACTGAAGCTTTCTTT
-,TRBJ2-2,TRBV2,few,CASSDDRLAPNTGELFF,TGTGCCAGCAGTGACGATCGGCTAGCTCCCAACACCGGGGAGCTGTTTTTT
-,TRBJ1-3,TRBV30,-,CAWSLTGNTIYF,TGTGCCTGGAGCCTCACCGGAAACACCATATATTTT
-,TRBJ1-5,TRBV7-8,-,CASSGLEGENQPQHF,TGTGCCAGCAGTGGGTTGGAGGGGGAAAATCAGCCCCAGCATTTT
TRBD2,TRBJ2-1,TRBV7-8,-,CASSLSGSYNEQFF,TGTGCCAGCAGCCTTAGCGGGAGCTACAATGAGCAGTTCTTC
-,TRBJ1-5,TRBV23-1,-,CASRGGTINQPQHF,TGCGCTAGCCGAGGAGGGACCATCAATCAGCCCCAGCATTTT
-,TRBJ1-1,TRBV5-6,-,CASSLPRGAEAFF,TGTGCCAGCAGCTTGCCCAGGGGCGCTGAAGCTTTCTTT
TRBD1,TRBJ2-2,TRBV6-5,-,CASSTGTGRPGELFF,TGTGCCAGCAGTACCGGGACAGGGCGTCCCGGGGAGCTGTTTTTT
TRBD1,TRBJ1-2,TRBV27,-,CASSLGTGGYGYTF,TGTGCCAGCAGTCTCGGGACAGGGGGGTATGGCTACACCTTC
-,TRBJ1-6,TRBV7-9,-,CASTYGNSPLHF,TGTGCCAGCACCTATGGCAATTCACCCCTCCACTTT
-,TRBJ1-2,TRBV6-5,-,CASSPSLGGGYTF,TGTGCCAGCAGTCCCTCCCTCGGGGGGGGCTACACCTTC
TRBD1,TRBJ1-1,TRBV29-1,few,CSVYRQGKKNTEAFF,TGCAGCGTTTACAGACAGGGCAAAAAGAACACTGAAGCTTTCTTT
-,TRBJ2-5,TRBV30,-,CAWSVLLRETQYF,TGTGCCTGGAGTGTACTACTCCGGGAGACCCAGTACTTC
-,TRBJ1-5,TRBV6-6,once,CASSYSSPHGNQPQHF,TGTGCCAGCAGTTACTCGAGTCCCCATGGCAATCAGCCCCAGCATTTT
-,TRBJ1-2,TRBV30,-,CAWSGRNYGYTF,TGTGCCTGGAGTGGTCGAAACTATGGCTACACCTTC
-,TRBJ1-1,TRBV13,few,CASSQGRTDTEAFF,TGTGCCAGCAGTCAAGGGAGGACGGACACTGAAGCTTTCTTT
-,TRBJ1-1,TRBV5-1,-,CASSYGTRWGDDTEAFF,TGCGCCAGCAGCTACGGGACACGGTGGGGCGACGACACTGAAGCTTTCTTT
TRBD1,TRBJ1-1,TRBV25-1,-,CASLGQGYTEAFF,TGTGCCAGCCTAGGACAGGGGTACACTGAAGCTTTCTTT
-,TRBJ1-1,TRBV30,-,CAWNDAVGRGTEAFF,TGTGCCTGGAATGATGCTGTCGGGCGGGGCACTGAAGCTTTCTTT
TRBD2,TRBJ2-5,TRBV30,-,CAWSTRTSRAETQYF,TGTGCCTGGAGTACCCGGACTAGCCGAGCGGAGACCCAGTACTTC
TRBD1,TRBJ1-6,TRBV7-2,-,CASSPVPTGANSPLHF,TGTGCCAGCAGCCCCGTACCGACAGGGGCCAATTCACCCCTCCACTTT
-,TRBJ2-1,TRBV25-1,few,CASNGYPYNEQFF,TGTGCCAGCAATGGTTACCCATATAATGAGCAGTTCTTC
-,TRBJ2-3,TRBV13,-,CASSLFSSSTDTQYF,TGTGCCAGCAGCTTATTCAGCAGTAGCACAGATACGCAGTATTTT
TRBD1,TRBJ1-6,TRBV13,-,CASSTGTGVGSPLHF,TGTGCCAGCAGCACCGGGACAGGGGTTGGTTCACCCCTCCACTTT
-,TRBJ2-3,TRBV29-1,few,CSFPLSGDTQYF,TGCAGCTTCCCCCTTTCCGGCGATACGCAGTATTTT
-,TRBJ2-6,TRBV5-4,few,CASSQGRVSAGANVLTF,TGTGCCAGCAGCCAAGGTCGGGTCTCTGCTGGGGCCAACGTCCTGACTTTC
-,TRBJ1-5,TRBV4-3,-,CASSPARGNQPQHF,TGCGCCAGCAGCCCGGCCAGGGGAAATCAGCCCCAGCATTTT
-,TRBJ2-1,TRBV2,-,CASSEAATQYNEQFF,TGTGCCAGCAGTGAAGCAGCCACACAGTACAATGAGCAGTTCTTC
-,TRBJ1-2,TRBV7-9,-,CASSTPGGEPYGYTF,TGTGCCAGCAGCACACCCGGGGGGGAACCCTATGGCTACACCTTC
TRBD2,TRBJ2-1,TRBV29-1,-,CSVEGIRTSGLYNEQFF,TGCAGCGTTGAAGGAATCCGGACTAGCGGACTATACAATGAGCAGTTCTTC
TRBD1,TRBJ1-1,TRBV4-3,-,CASSPNTGDGTEAFF,TGCGCCAGCAGTCCAAATACAGGGGACGGCACTGAAGCTTTCTTT
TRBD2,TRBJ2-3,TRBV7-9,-,CASGTSEGTDTQYF,TGTGCCAGCGGGACTAGCGAGGGCACAGATACGCAGTATTTT
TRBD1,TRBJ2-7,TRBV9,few,CASSVGTGNYEQYF,TGTGCCAGCAGCGTAGGGACAGGGAACTACGAGCAGTACTTC
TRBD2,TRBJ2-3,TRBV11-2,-,CASSIFPGGGTDTQYF,TGTGCCAGCAGCATATTTCCGGGGGGGGGCACAGATACGCAGTATTTT
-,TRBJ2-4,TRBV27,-,CASSQGGPKNIQYF,TGTGCCAGCAGTCAGGGGGGTCCCAAAAACATTCAGTACTTC